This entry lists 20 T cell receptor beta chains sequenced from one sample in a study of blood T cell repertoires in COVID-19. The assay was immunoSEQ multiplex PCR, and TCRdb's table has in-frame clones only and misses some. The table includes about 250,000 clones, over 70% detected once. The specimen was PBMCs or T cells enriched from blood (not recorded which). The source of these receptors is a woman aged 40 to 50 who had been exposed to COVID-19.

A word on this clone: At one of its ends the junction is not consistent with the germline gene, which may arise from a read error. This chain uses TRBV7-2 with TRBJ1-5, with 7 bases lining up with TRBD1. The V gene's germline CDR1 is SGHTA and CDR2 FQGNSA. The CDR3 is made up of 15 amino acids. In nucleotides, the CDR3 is TGTGCCAGCAGGTTAGCGGACAGGAATAATCAGCCCCAGCATTTT. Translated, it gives CASRLADRNNQPQHF.

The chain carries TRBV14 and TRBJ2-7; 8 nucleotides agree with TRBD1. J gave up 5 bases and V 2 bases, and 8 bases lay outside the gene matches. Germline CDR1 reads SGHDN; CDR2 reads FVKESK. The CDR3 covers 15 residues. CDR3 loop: CASSQIQGERHEQYF. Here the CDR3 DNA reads TGTGCCAGCAGCCAAATACAGGGGGAACGGCACGAGCAGTACTTC.

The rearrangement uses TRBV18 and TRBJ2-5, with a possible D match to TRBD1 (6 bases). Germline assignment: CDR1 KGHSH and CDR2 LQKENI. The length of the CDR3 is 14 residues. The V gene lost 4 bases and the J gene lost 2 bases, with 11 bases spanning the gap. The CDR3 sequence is CASSRSTGQETQYF. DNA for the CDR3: TGTGCCAGCTCACGTTCGACAGGTCAAGAGACCCAGTACTTC.

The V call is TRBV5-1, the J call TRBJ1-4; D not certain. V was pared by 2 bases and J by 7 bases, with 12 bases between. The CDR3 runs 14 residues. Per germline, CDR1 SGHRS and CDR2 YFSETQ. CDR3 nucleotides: TGCGCCAGCAGCTTAGGAACGACGGGTGAAAAACTGTTTTTT. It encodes CASSLGTTGEKLFF. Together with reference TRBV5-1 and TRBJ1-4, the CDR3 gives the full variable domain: KAGVTQTPRYLIKTRGQQVTLSCSPISGHRSVSWYQQTPGQGLQFLFEYFSETQRNKGNFPGRFSGRQFSNSRSEMNVSTLELGDSALYLCASSLGTTGEKLFFGSGTQLSVL.

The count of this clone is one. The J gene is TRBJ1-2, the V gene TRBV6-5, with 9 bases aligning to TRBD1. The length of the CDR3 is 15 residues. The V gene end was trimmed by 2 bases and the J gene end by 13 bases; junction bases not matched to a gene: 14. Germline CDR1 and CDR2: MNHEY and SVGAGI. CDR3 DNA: TGTGCCAGCAGTTACAGCCCGGGACAGGGACTATGGCTCACCTTC. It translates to CASSYSPGQGLWLTF.

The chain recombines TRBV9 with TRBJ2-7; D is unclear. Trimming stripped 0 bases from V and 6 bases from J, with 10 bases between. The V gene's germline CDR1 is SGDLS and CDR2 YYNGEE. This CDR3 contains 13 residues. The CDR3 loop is CASSVAVQSEQYF. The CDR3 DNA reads TGTGCCAGCAGCGTAGCTGTACAGAGCGAGCAGTACTTC.

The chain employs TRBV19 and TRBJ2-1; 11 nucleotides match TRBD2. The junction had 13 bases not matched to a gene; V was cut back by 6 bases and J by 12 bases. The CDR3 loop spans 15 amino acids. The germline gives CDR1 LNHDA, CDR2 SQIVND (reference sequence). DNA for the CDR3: TGTGCCAGTAGGTCGACTAGCGGGACCAGGGGGTGGCAGTTCTTC. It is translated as CASRSTSGTRGWQFF.

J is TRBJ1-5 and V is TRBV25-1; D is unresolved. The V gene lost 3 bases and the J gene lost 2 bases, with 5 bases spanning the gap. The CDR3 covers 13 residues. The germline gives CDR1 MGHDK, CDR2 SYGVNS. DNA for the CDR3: TGTGCCAGCAGTGATGCAGGCAATCAGCCCCAGCATTTT. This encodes CASSDAGNQPQHF.

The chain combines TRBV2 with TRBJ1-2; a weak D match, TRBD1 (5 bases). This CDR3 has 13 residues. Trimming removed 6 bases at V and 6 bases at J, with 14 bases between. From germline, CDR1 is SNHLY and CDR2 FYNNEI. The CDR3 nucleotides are TGTGCCAGCAGGGGGCGGTGGGTGGATGGCTACACCTTC. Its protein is CASRGRWVDGYTF.

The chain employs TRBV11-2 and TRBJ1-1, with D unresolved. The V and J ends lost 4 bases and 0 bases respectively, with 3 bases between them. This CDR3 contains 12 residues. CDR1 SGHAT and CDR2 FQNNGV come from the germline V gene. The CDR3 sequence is CASSSVNTEAFF. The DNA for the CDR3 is TGTGCCAGCAGCTCCGTGAACACTGAAGCTTTCTTT.

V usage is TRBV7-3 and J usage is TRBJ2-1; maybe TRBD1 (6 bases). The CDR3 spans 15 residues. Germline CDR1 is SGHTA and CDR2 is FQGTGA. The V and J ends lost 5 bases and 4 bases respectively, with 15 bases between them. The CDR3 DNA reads TGTGCCAGCAGCACGACCGGGACACCATACAATGAGCAGTTCTTC. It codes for CASSTTGTPYNEQFF.

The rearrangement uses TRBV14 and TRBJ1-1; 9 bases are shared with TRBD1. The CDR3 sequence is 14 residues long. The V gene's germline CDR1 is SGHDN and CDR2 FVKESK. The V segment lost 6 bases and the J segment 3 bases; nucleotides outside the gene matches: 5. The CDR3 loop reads CASRTGGEDTEAFF. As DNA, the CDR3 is TGTGCCAGCAGGACAGGGGGTGAGGACACTGAAGCTTTCTTT. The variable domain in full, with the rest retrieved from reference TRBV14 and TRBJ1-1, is EAGVTQFPSHSVIEKGQTVTLRCDPISGHDNLYWYRRVMGKEIKFLLHFVKESKQDESGMPNNRFLAERTGGTYSTLKVQPAELEDSGVYFCASRTGGEDTEAFFGQGTRLTVV.

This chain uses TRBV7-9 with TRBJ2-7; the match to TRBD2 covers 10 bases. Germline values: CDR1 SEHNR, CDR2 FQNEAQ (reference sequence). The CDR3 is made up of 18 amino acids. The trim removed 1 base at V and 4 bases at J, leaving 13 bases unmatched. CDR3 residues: CASSLGLAGPNPKYEQYV. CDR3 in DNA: TGTGCCAGCAGCTTAGGACTAGCGGGTCCCAACCCCAAGTACGAGCAGTACGTC.

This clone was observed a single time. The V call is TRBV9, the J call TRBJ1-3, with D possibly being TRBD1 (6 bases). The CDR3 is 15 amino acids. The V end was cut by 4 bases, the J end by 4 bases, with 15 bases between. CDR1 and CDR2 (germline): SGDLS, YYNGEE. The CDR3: CASSSIRGGGNTIYF. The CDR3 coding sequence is TGTGCCAGCAGCTCAATCAGGGGCGGAGGAAACACCATATATTTT.

DNA of the CDR3: TGTGCCACCCACGGGGGGAACACTGAAGCTTTCTTT. As protein: CATHGGNTEAFF. This chain joins TRBV10-3 and TRBJ1-1, with a tentative D call TRBD1 (5 bases). Looked up from germline, CDR1 is ENHRY and CDR2 is SYGVKD. The CDR3 spans 12 residues. The germline V and J ends were trimmed by 10 bases and 1 base, with 10 bases remaining between them.

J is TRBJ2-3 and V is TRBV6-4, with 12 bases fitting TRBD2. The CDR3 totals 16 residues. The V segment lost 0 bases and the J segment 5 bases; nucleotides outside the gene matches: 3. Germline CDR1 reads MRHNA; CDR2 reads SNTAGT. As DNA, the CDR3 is TGTGCCAGCAGTGACTCACTAGCGGGAGGTATAGATACGCAGTATTTT. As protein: CASSDSLAGGIDTQYF.

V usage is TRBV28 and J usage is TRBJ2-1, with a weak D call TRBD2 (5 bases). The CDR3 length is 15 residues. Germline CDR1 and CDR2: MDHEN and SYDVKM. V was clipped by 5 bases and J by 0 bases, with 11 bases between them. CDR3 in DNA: TGTGCCAGCAGTAGGACTGCTAGCTCCTACAATGAGCAGTTCTTC. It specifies CASSRTASSYNEQFF.

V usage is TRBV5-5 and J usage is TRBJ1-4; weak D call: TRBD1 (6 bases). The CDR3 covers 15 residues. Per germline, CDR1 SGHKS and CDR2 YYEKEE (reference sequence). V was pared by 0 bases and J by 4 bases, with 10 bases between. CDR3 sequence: CASSLGGRINEKLFF. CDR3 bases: TGTGCCAGCAGCTTGGGGGGGCGGATTAATGAAAAACTGTTTTTT.

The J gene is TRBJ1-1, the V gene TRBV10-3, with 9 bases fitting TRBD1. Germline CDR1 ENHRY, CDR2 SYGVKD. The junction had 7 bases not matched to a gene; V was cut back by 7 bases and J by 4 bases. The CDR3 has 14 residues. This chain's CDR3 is CAITIGTGTTEAFF. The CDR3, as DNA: TGTGCCATCACCATAGGGACAGGGACCACTGAAGCTTTCTTT.

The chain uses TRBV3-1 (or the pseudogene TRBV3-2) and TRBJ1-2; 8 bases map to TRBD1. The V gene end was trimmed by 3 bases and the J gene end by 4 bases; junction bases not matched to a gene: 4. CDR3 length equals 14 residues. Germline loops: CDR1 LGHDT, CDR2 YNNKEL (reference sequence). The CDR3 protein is CASSHGDRFYGYTF. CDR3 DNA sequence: TGTGCCAGCAGCCATGGGGACAGGTTCTATGGCTACACCTTC.